Below, 30 T cell receptor beta chains from the same sample are listed, as sequenced in a study of shared clonotypes between healthy human individuals. Using immunoSEQ multiplex PCR, the repertoire was profiled, and TCRdb retains in-frame clones only, with some absent. The data contain roughly 1,600,000 clones, about 98.5% of them singletons. Source material: naive CD4+ T cells sorted from blood. Subset reported: CD45RA+ positively selected. These receptors originate from a man aged 30 to 45 in good health.

The chain uses TRBV9 and TRBJ1-2; D is possibly TRBD1 (5 bases). The CDR3 is 12 amino acids. Germline lookup yields CDR1 SGDLS and CDR2 YYNGEE. V dropped 6 bases and J dropped 2 bases, with 8 bases sitting between them. The CDR3 loop is CASTAGNYGYTF. CDR3 nucleotides: TGTGCCAGCACGGCAGGGAACTATGGCTACACCTTC.

The chain recombines TRBV10-3 with TRBJ2-5, with 7 bases aligning to TRBD1. The V and J ends lost 8 bases and 5 bases, in that order; junction bases with no gene match: 5. CDR1 is ENHRY, CDR2 SYGVKD, per germline. CDR3 length: 12 residues. The CDR3 loop is CAIGDREETQYF. CDR3 DNA sequence: TGTGCCATCGGAGACAGGGAGGAGACCCAGTACTTC.

In the case of this clone: The same CDR3 also results from other DNA sequences found in this sample. CDR3 loop: CASSLSGGANQPQHF. CDR3 bases: TGTGCCAGCAGTTTATCCGGCGGCGCCAATCAGCCCCAGCATTTT. The rearrangement uses TRBV28 and TRBJ1-5, with unresolved D. Germline V gene sequence: CDR1 MDHEN, CDR2 SYDVKM. This CDR3 has 15 residues. Trimming cost V 1 base and J 3 bases, with 10 bases left between them.

The rearrangement uses TRBV5-1 and TRBJ2-5; TRBD2 matches at 8 bases. The CDR3 consists of 15 residues. Germline CDR1 SGHRS, CDR2 YFSETQ. V trimming: 3 bases; J trimming: 1 base; junction bases outside the gene matches: 5. In DNA, the CDR3 is TGCGCCAGCAGCTCCCTAGCGGGCTCCCAAGAGACCCAGTACTTC. Translated: CASSSLAGSQETQYF.

The chain employs TRBV5-1 and TRBJ2-3; D is uncertain. This CDR3 contains 16 residues. CDR1 is SGHRS, CDR2 YFSETQ, per germline. Trimming removed 4 bases from V and 0 bases from J, with 15 bases in between. The CDR3 sequence: CASSRFGSASTDTQYF. The DNA of the CDR3 is TGCGCCAGCAGCCGCTTCGGCAGCGCTAGCACAGATACGCAGTATTTT.

The V call is TRBV6-1, the J call TRBJ2-7; D is perhaps TRBD1 (5 bases). This CDR3 is 13 amino acids long. The germline gives CDR1 MNHNS, CDR2 SASEGT. Trimming removed 6 bases from V and 6 bases from J, with 15 bases in between. DNA for the CDR3: TGTGCCAGCAGCCAGGGTTCTTCGGCCGAGCAGTACTTC. The encoded protein is CASSQGSSAEQYF.

The chain links TRBV28 to TRBJ2-2, with 8 bases fitting TRBD1. Germline-derived CDR1 and CDR2 are MDHEN and SYDVKM. V lost 5 bases to trimming and J lost 5 bases; unmatched junction nucleotides: 10. The CDR3 is 16 residues long. The DNA for the CDR3 is TGTGCCAGCAGTAGGTTTAACAGGGGGTATACCGGGGAGCTGTTTTTT. Amino acids: CASSRFNRGYTGELFF.

The chain employs TRBV7-6 and TRBJ2-7; D not resolved. The CDR3 consists of 15 residues. Germline V gene sequence: CDR1 SGHVS, CDR2 FNYEAQ. Trimming removed 5 bases at V and 9 bases at J, with 23 bases between. CDR3 sequence: CASSTRRRLSGLQYF. The CDR3 DNA reads TGTGCCAGCAGCACCCGACGGAGACTGAGTGGGTTGCAGTACTTC.

The V and J genes are TRBV6-5 and TRBJ2-5; D is unresolved. The germline V and J ends were trimmed by 6 bases and 3 bases, with 17 bases remaining between them. This CDR3 comprises 15 residues. Germline V gives CDR1 MNHEY, CDR2 SVGAGI. Here the CDR3 DNA reads TGTGCCAGCAGCCAGCCGGCGCGAGGCGAAGAGACCCAGTACTTC. Translating gives CASSQPARGEETQYF.

The chain joins TRBV29-1 to TRBJ2-1; 16 bases match TRBD2. The length of the CDR3 is 16 residues. V dropped 6 bases and J dropped 8; count of bases not matched to a gene: 10. Germline values: CDR1 SQVTM, CDR2 ANQGSEA. CDR3 loop: CSVLPGLAGGGDEQFF. The CDR3, as DNA: TGCAGCGTGCTTCCGGGACTAGCGGGAGGGGGCGATGAGCAGTTCTTC.

V usage is TRBV27 and J usage is TRBJ2-1; D is unresolved. Trimming pared 4 bases from V and 8 bases from J, leaving 18 bases between. The germline CDR1 and CDR2 sequences are MNHEY and SMNVEV (reference sequence). The CDR3 length is 15 residues. CDR3 DNA sequence: TGTGCCAGCAGTTCTACAAGTTTATCTCGTGATGAGCAGTTCTTC. This gives the protein CASSSTSLSRDEQFF.

The genes are TRBV2 and TRBJ2-1; D is unresolved. CDR1 and CDR2 (germline): SNHLY, FYNNEI. This CDR3 has 11 residues. V was trimmed by 7 bases and J by 10 bases, leaving 11 bases between them. CDR3 protein: CASKNPAEQFF. The CDR3 nucleotides read TGTGCCAGCAAAAACCCAGCGGAGCAGTTCTTC.

The CDR3 reads CASSTHQLNTEAFF. Written as DNA, the CDR3 is TGTGCCAGCAGCACGCACCAGCTGAACACTGAAGCTTTCTTT. This sequence joins TRBV6-5 and TRBJ1-1; the D is unclear. V lost 6 bases and J lost 0, with 11 bases in between. Germline V CDR1 and CDR2: MNHEY, SVGAGI. This CDR3 spans 14 amino acids.

CDR3 sequence reads: CASSRGGRNTEAFF. The CDR3 region has the DNA TGCGCCAGCAGCCGTGGGGGAAGGAACACTGAAGCTTTCTTT. V gene TRBV4-3 combines with J gene TRBJ1-1; D perhaps matches TRBD1 (5 bases). In germline, CDR1 is LGHNA, CDR2 YSLEER. CDR3 length equals 14 residues. V lost 4 bases to trimming and J lost 1 base, with 10 bases between them.

The V and J genes are TRBV2 and TRBJ1-2; possibly TRBD1 for D (6 bases). Germline V CDR1 and CDR2: SNHLY, FYNNEI. The V end was cut by 9 bases, the J end by 8 bases, with 10 bases between. This CDR3 region has 10 residues. The CDR3 is CARRQEGYTF. DNA for the CDR3: TGTGCCAGAAGACAGGAAGGCTACACCTTC.

The rearrangement links TRBV18 to TRBJ2-7, with D perhaps TRBD1 (6 bases). The CDR3 spans 17 residues. The germline V gene has CDR1 KGHSH and CDR2 LQKENI. Trimming removed 0 bases at V and 0 bases at J, with 15 bases between. CDR3 nucleotide sequence: TGTGCCAGCTCACCACCGTCGTCAGGGGTTGACTCCTACGAGCAGTACTTC. As protein: CASSPPSSGVDSYEQYF.

The V call is TRBV27, the J call TRBJ2-1, with D perhaps matching TRBD2 (6 bases). V lost 7 bases to trimming and J lost 6 bases, with 22 bases between them. This CDR3 region has 16 residues. Germline V gives CDR1 MNHEY, CDR2 SMNVEV (reference sequence). The CDR3 DNA reads TGTGCCAGCAAAACCGGGAGTGTTTGGGTGGGCAATGAGCAGTTCTTC. It translates to CASKTGSVWVGNEQFF.

The J gene is TRBJ2-3, the V gene TRBV19, with 8 positions matching TRBD2. Germline CDR1 and CDR2: LNHDA and SQIVND (reference sequence). The CDR3 spans 17 residues. Trimming cost V 3 bases and J 4 bases; bases outside gene matches: 12. CDR3 nucleotides: TGTGCCAGTAGTATTGCCCAACTAGCGGCAACACCAGATACGCAGTATTTT. Translated: CASSIAQLAATPDTQYF.

This chain joins TRBV6-5 and TRBJ2-1, with 9 bases that match TRBD1. This CDR3 is built from 15 residues. The junction had 8 bases not matched to a gene; V was cut back by 6 bases and J by 5 bases. Germline CDR1 and CDR2: MNHEY and SVGAGI. CDR3 residues: CASRTLRDRDNEQFF. CDR3 in DNA: TGTGCCAGCAGAACTCTCCGGGACAGGGACAATGAGCAGTTCTTC.

This rearrangement joins TRBV2 to TRBJ1-4; D not certain. Trimming cost V 0 bases and J 4 bases, with 12 bases left between them. Per germline, CDR1 SNHLY and CDR2 FYNNEI. The CDR3 covers 16 residues. The CDR3 spells CASSEALLGFNEKLFF. In DNA form, the CDR3 reads TGTGCCAGCAGTGAAGCGCTTCTAGGGTTTAATGAAAAACTGTTTTTT.

J is TRBJ2-7 and V is TRBV2; D tentatively reads TRBD1 or TRBD2 (5 bases each). The ends were cut back, 6 bases at V and 0 bases at J, with 12 bases in the middle. This CDR3 comprises 14 residues. Looked up from germline, CDR1 is SNHLY and CDR2 is FYNNEI. The CDR3 nucleotides are TGTGCCAGCAGGAGGGACGGACCCTCCTACGAGCAGTACTTC. Amino acid sequence: CASRRDGPSYEQYF. Full variable domain (remainder filled in from reference TRBV2 and TRBJ2-7): EPEVTQTPSHQVTQMGQEVILRCVPISNHLYFYWYRQILGQKVEFLVSFYNNEISEKSEIFDDQFSVERPDGSNFTLKIRSTKLEDSAMYFCASRRDGPSYEQYFGPGTRLTVT.

The chain joins TRBV18 to TRBJ1-4; D is possibly TRBD1 (5 bases). In germline, CDR1 is KGHSH, CDR2 LQKENI. This CDR3 has 13 amino acids. Trimming left V 8 bases short and J 0 bases short, with 7 bases between. CDR3 amino acids: CASHRTTNEKLFF. The DNA of the CDR3 is TGTGCCAGCCACAGGACAACTAATGAAAAACTGTTTTTT.

V and J are TRBV27 and TRBJ2-1; D uncertain. From germline, CDR1 is MNHEY and CDR2 SMNVEV (reference sequence). Trimming cost V 7 bases and J 0 bases, with 13 bases left between them. The length of the CDR3 is 15 residues. For the CDR3, the DNA is TGTGCCAGCATCCCCAAGGCTGGCTCCTACAATGAGCAGTTCTTC. It translates to CASIPKAGSYNEQFF.

The rearrangement joins TRBV7-8 to TRBJ2-1; 7 bases align to TRBD1. V shed 4 bases and J 0 bases; nucleotides not matched to a gene: 6. The CDR3 runs to 16 residues. CDR1 and CDR2 from the germline V gene are SGHVS and FQNEAQ. Here the CDR3 reads CASSSNRGSSYNEQFF. CDR3 coding DNA: TGTGCCAGCAGCTCCAACAGGGGCAGCTCCTACAATGAGCAGTTCTTC. The full variable domain, with the rest looked up from reference TRBV7-8 and TRBJ2-1, is GAGVSQSPRYKVAKRGQDVALRCDPISGHVSLFWYQQALGQGPEFLTYFQNEAQLDKSGLPSDRFFAERPEGSVSTLKIQRTQQEDSAVYLCASSSNRGSSYNEQFFGPGTRLTVL.

The genes are TRBV7-8 and TRBJ1-1; D is uncertain. The CDR3 has 13 amino acids. Per the germline V gene, CDR1 is SGHVS and CDR2 is FQNEAQ. Trimming removed 2 bases from V and 6 bases from J, with 10 bases in between. For the CDR3, the DNA is TGTGCCAGCAGCTTAATCCCTTCGGCTGAAGCTTTCTTT. The encoded protein is CASSLIPSAEAFF.

The rearrangement uses TRBV9 and TRBJ2-1; 7 bases are a match to TRBD2. The germline CDR1 and CDR2 sequences are SGDLS and YYNGEE. V lost 5 bases, J lost 3 bases, and 8 bases stayed unmatched. The CDR3 consists of 15 residues. The DNA for the CDR3 is TGTGCCAGCAGTATTGATGCGGGAGTCTACAATGAGCAGTTCTTC. Its protein is CASSIDAGVYNEQFF.

The J gene is TRBJ1-1, the V gene TRBV10-3; possible D gene TRBD1, 5 bases. This CDR3 comprises 14 residues. Germline V gene sequence: CDR1 ENHRY, CDR2 SYGVKD. Trimming removed 4 bases from V and 3 bases from J, with 12 bases in between. The CDR3 sequence: CAISAGTTYTEAFF. As DNA, the CDR3 is TGTGCCATCAGTGCTGGGACTACGTACACTGAAGCTTTCTTT.

The chain employs TRBV10-3 and TRBJ2-1, with D possibly TRBD1 on 6 matching bases. Germline assignment: CDR1 ENHRY and CDR2 SYGVKD. This CDR3 is 13 amino acids long. V dropped 3 bases and J dropped 9 bases, with 12 bases sitting between them. DNA for the CDR3: TGTGCCATCAGTGACAGGGGTGACGGTGAGCAGTTCTTC. Translation gives CAISDRGDGEQFF.

This sequence joins TRBV5-1 and TRBJ2-3; 9 bases line up with TRBD2. Looked up from germline, CDR1 is SGHRS and CDR2 is YFSETQ. J lost 2 bases, V lost 0 bases, and 1 base had no gene match. The CDR3 has 15 residues. This CDR3 reads CASSLGTSDTDTQYF. Written as DNA, the CDR3 is TGCGCCAGCAGCTTGGGGACTAGCGACACAGATACGCAGTATTTT.

J is TRBJ2-1 and V is TRBV4-3, with TRBD2 matching 11 bases. The junction had 3 bases not matched to a gene; V was cut back by 4 bases and J by 4 bases. Germline CDR1 is LGHNA and CDR2 is YSLEER. This CDR3 region has 15 residues. The CDR3 is CASSPGLAEYNEQFF. The CDR3 region has the DNA TGCGCCAGCAGCCCGGGACTAGCGGAGTACAATGAGCAGTTCTTC.